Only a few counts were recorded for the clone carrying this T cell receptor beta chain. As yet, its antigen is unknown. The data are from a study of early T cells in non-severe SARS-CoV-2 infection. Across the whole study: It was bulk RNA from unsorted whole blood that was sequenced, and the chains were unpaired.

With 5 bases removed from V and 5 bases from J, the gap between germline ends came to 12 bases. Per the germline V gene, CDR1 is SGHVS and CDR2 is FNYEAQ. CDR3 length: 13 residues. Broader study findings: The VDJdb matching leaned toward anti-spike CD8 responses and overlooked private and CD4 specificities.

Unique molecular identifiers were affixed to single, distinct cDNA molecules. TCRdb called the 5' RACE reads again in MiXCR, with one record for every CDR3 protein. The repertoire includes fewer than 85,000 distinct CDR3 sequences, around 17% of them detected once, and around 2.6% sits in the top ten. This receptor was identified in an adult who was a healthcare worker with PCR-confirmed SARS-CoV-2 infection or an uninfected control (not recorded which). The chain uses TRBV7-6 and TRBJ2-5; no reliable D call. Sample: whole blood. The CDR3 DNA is TGTGCCAGCAGCCCACCGGATATGGAGACCCAGTACTTC. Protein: CASSPPDMETQYF. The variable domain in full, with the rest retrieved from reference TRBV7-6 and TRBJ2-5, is GAGVSQSPRYKVTKRGQDVALRCDPISGHVSLYWYRQALGQGPEFLTYFNYEAQQDKSGLPNDRFSAERPEGSISTLTIQRTEQRDSAMYRCASSPPDMETQYFGPGTRLLVL.